A selection of T cell receptor beta chains follows, all from one sample in a study of cytomegalovirus exposure and HLA in healthy donors. Repertoires were generated with immunoSEQ multiplex PCR, while TCRdb's copy carries only in-frame clones and drops some. The sample gives some 90,000 clones, about 90% of which show up once; 6% to 6.5% is in the top ten. The sequenced sample consisted of PBMCs. The receptors derive from a man aged 18 to 35 in good health and CMV-seropositive. Each CDR3 is given with its conserved first and last residue. The D gene is left open where the match is weak.

D,J,V,DNA,CDR3
NA,TRBJ1-5,TRBV28,TGTGCCAGCAGTTTCAGACAATCCAAGTATAGCAATCAGCCCCAGCATTTT,CASSFRQSKYSNQPQHF
TRBD2,TRBJ2-5,TRBV7-2,TGTGCCAGCAGCCAAAGCGGGGGGGTTTCAGAGACCCAGTACTTC,CASSQSGGVSETQYF
TRBD2,TRBJ2-5,TRBV11-3,TGTGCCAGCAGCTTAGCCGGCGGGAGCGGGGAGACCCAGTACTTC,CASSLAGGSGETQYF
TRBD1,TRBJ1-2,TRBV5-1,TGCGCCAGCAGCTCCAACACAGGGGTTTCCTATGGCTACACCTTC,CASSSNTGVSYGYTF
TRBD1,TRBJ2-3,TRBV6-8,TGTGCCAGCAGGACAGGGGGCACAGATACGCAGTATTTT,CASRTGGTDTQYF
TRBD1,TRBJ1-3,TRBV9,TGTGCCAGCAGCGTAGCGGGACAGACCGGAAACACCATATATTTT,CASSVAGQTGNTIYF
TRBD1,TRBJ2-2,TRBV23-1,TGCGCCAGCAGTCAACCTGGACAGGGGATTTACGGGGAGCTGTTTTTT,CASSQPGQGIYGELFF
NA,TRBJ2-3,TRBV6-6,TGTGCCAGCAGTTATGAGGGAGAGCCAGATACGCAGTATTTT,CASSYEGEPDTQYF
TRBD2,TRBJ2-7,TRBV5-4,TGTGCCAGCAGCGGCGGGACTAGCGGGAGGGGTGCCTACGAGCAGTACTTC,CASSGGTSGRGAYEQYF
TRBD2,TRBJ2-5,TRBV19,TGTGCCAGTAGTATTTATACAGGCGGGGGGGAGACCCAGTACTTC,CASSIYTGGGETQYF
TRBD1,TRBJ1-6,TRBV7-9,TGTGCCAGCAGCTTTCCGGGACAGGTTAATTCACCCCTCCACTTT,CASSFPGQVNSPLHF
NA,TRBJ2-3,TRBV7-9,TGTGCCAGCAGCTTAGCCCAAATGGATACGCAGTATTTT,CASSLAQMDTQYF
NA,TRBJ2-5,TRBV5-6,TGTGCCAGCAGCTTGGCCCAGGGGATCGGAGAGACCCAGTACTTC,CASSLAQGIGETQYF
TRBD2,TRBJ2-3,TRBV9,TGTGCCAGCAGCGTAACTAGCGGGTCTACAGATACGCAGTATTTT,CASSVTSGSTDTQYF
TRBD2,TRBJ2-1,TRBV23-1,TGCGCCAGCAGTCAATCGGGGACTAGCGGAAACAATGAGCAGTTCTTC,CASSQSGTSGNNEQFF